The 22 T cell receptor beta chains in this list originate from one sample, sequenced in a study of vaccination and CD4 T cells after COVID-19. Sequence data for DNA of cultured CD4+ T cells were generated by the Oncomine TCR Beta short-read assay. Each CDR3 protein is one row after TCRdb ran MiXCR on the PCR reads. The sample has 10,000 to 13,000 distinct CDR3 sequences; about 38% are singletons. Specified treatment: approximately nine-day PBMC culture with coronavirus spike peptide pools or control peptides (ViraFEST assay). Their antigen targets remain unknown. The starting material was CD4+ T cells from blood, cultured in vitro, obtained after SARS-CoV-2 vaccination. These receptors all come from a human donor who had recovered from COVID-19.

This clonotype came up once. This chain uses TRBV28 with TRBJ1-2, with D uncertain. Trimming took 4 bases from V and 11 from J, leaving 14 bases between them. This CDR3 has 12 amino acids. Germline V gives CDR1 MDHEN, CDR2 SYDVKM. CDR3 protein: CASSSPNQLYTF. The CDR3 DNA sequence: TGTGCCAGCAGTTCCCCCAATCAGTTGTACACCTTC.

The CDR3 sequence is CASSDTGRGGYTF. The CDR3 region has the DNA TGTGCCAGCAGTGACACCGGGAGGGGAGGCTACACCTTC. This chain joins TRBV6-4 and TRBJ1-2; perhaps TRBD1 as D (5 bases). Trimming took off 2 bases at V and 8 bases at J, with 12 bases between the two ends. The CDR3 has 13 amino acids. Germline V CDR1 and CDR2: MRHNA, SNTAGT.

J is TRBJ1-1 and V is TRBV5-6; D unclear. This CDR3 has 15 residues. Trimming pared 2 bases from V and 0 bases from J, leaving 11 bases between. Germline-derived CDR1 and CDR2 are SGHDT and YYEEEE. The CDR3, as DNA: TGTGCCAGCAGCTTCGCTTACACTATGAACACTGAAGCTTTCTTT. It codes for CASSFAYTMNTEAFF.

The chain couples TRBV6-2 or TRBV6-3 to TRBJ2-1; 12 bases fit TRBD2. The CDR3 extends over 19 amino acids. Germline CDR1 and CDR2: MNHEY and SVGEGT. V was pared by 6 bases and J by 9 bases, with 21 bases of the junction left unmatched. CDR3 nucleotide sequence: TGTGCCAGCAGGCCTACCTCGCCCGGGACTAGCGGGCGGGCAAGTGAGCAGTTCTTC. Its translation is CASRPTSPGTSGRASEQFF.

Here the CDR3 DNA reads TGTGCCAGCAGTCAGCGGACGGCCGGGGAGCTGTTTTTT. Its protein is CASSQRTAGELFF. V is TRBV6-2 or TRBV6-3 and J is TRBJ2-2, with D possibly matching TRBD2 (5 bases). The germline V and J ends were trimmed by 5 bases and 6 bases, with 10 bases remaining between them. The CDR3 sequence is 13 residues long. CDR1 and CDR2 from the germline V gene are MNHEY and SVGEGT.

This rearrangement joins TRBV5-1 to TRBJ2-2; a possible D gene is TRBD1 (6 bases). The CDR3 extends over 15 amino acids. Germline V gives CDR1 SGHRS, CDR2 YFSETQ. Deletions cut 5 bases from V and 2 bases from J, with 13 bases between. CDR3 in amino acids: CASSRTGQNTGELFF. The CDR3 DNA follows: TGCGCCAGCAGTCGTACGGGACAAAACACCGGGGAGCTGTTTTTT.

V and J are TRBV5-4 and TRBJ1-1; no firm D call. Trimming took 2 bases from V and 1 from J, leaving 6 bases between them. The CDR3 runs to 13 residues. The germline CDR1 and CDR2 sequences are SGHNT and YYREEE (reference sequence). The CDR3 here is CASSLTTNTEAFF. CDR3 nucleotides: TGTGCCAGCAGCTTAACTACGAACACTGAAGCTTTCTTT.

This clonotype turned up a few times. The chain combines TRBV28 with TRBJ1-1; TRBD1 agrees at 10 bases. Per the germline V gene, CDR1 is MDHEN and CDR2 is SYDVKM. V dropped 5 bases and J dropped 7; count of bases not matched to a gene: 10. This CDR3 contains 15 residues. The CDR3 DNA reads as TGTGCCAGCAGTAAACGGACAGGGGGGTCCCGTGAAGCTTTCTTT. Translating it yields CASSKRTGGSREAFF.

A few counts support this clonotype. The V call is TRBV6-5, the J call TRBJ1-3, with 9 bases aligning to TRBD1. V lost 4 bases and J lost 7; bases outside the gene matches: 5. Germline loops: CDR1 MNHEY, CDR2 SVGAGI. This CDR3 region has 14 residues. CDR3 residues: CASSSGQGENTIYF. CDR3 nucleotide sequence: TGTGCCAGCAGTTCGGGACAGGGAGAGAACACCATATATTTT.

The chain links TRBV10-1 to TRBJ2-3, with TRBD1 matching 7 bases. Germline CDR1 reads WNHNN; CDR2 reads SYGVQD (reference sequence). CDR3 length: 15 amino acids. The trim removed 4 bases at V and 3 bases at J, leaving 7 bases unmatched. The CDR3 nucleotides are TGCGCCAGCAGTGCAGGGGGTTTGAAGACAGATACGCAGTATTTT. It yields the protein CASSAGGLKTDTQYF.

CDR3 in amino acids: CSVETFRGPSSYEQYF. In nucleotides, the CDR3 is TGCAGCGTCGAGACGTTTAGGGGCCCGAGCTCCTACGAGCAGTACTTC. The V gene is TRBV29-1, the J gene TRBJ2-7; possible D gene TRBD1, 5 bases. Deletions cut 6 bases from V and 0 bases from J, with 21 bases between. There are 16 residues in the CDR3. Germline-derived CDR1 and CDR2 are SQVTM and ANQGSEA.

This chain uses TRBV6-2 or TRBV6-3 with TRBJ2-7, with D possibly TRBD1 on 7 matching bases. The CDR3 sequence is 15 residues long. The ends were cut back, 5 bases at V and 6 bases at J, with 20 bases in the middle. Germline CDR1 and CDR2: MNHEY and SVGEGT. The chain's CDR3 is CASSTWGDSSVEQYF. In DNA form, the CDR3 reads TGTGCCAGCAGTACTTGGGGGGACAGTTCAGTCGAGCAGTACTTC.

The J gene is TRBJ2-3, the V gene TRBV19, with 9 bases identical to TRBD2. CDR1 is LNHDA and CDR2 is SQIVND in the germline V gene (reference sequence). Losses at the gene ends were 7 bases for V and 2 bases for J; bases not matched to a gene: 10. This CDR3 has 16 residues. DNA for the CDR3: TGTGCCAGTAATTCACTAGCGGGCAGAAACACAGATACGCAGTATTTT. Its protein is CASNSLAGRNTDTQYF.

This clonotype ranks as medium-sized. In DNA, the CDR3 is TGTGCCAGCAGTTTTGGGGAGGGGGGAAGGGACACTGAAGCTTTCTTT. Protein product: CASSFGEGGRDTEAFF. The chain has TRBV6-5 and TRBJ1-1; tentatively, D is TRBD1 (6 bases). The CDR3 has 16 amino acids. Trimming left V 4 bases short and J 3 bases short, with 18 bases between. The germline V gene encodes CDR1 MNHEY and CDR2 SVGAGI.

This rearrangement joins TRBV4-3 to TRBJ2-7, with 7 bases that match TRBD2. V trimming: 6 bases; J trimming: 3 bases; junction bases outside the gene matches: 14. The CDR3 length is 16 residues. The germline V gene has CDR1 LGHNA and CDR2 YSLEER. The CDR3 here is CASRNELRGSSYEQYF. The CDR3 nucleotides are TGCGCCAGCAGGAACGAGCTGCGCGGGAGTAGCTACGAGCAGTACTTC.

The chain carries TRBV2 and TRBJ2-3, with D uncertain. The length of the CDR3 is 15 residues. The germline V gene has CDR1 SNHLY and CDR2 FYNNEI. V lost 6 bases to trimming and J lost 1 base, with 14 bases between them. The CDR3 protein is CASRVGGAGTDTQYF. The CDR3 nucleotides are TGTGCCAGCAGAGTTGGTGGCGCGGGCACAGATACGCAGTATTTT.

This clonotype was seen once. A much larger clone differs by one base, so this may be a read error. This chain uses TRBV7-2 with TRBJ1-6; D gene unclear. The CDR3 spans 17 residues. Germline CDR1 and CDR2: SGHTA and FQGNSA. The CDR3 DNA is TGTGTCAGCAGCTTAGCGGTCAGGAGCTCATCGAATTCACCCCTCCACTTT. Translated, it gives CVSSLAVRSSSNSPLHF.

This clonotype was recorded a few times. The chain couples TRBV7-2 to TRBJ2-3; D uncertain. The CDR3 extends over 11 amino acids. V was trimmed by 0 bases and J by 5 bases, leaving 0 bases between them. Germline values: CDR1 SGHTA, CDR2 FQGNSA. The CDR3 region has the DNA TGTGCCAGCAGCTTAGCAGATACGCAGTATTTT. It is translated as CASSLADTQYF.

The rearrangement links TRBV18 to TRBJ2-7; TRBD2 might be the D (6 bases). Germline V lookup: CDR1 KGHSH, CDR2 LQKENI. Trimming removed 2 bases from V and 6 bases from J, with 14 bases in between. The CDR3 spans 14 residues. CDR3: CASSPVSLGGEQYF. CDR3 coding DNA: TGTGCCAGCTCACCAGTCTCATTGGGGGGCGAGCAGTACTTC.

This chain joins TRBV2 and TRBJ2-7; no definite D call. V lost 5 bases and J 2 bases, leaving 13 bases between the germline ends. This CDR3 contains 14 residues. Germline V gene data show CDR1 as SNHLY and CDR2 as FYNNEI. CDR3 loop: CASSRQFTTYEQYF. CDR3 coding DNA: TGTGCCAGCAGTCGACAATTCACTACCTACGAGCAGTACTTC.

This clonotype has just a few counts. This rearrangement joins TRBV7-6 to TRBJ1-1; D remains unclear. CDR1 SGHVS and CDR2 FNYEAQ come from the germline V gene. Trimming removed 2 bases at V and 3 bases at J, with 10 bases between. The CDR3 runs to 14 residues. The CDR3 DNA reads TGTGCCAGCAGCTTAAAAGACCGGGACACTGAAGCTTTCTTT. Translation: CASSLKDRDTEAFF. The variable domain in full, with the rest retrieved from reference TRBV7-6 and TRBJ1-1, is GAGVSQSPRYKVTKRGQDVALRCDPISGHVSLYWYRQALGQGPEFLTYFNYEAQQDKSGLPNDRFSAERPEGSISTLTIQRTEQRDSAMYRCASSLKDRDTEAFFGQGTRLTVV.

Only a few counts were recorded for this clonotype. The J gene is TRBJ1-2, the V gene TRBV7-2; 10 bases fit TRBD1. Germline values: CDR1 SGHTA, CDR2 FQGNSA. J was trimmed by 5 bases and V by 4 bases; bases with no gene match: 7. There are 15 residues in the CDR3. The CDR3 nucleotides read TGTGCCAGCAGCTACCCCCGACAGGGGGCGTATGGCTACACCTTC. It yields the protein CASSYPRQGAYGYTF.